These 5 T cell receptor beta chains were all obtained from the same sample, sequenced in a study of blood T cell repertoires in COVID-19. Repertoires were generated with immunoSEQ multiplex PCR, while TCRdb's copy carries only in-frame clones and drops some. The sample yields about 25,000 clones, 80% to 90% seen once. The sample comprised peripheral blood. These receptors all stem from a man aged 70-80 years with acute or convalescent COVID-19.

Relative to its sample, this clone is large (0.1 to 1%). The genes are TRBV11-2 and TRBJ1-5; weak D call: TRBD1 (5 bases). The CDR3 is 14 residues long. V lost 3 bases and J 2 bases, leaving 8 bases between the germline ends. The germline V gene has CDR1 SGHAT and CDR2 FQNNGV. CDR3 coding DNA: TGTGCCAGCAGCTTTCAGGGTGGCAATCAGCCCCAGCATTTT. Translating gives CASSFQGGNQPQHF.

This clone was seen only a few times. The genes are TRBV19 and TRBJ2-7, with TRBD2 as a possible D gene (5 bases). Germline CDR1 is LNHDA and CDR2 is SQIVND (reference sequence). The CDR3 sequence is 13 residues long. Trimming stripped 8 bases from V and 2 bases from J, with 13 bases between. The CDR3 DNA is TGTGCCAGTGGTGCGGGCAACGCCTACGAGCAGTACTTC. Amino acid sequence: CASGAGNAYEQYF.

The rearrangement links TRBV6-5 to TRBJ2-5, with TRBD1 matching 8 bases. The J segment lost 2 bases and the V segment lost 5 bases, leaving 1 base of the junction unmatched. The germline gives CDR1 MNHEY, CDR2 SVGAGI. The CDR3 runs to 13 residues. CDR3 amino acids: CASSRDRQETQYF. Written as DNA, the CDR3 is TGTGCCAGCAGTCGGGACAGGCAAGAGACCCAGTACTTC.

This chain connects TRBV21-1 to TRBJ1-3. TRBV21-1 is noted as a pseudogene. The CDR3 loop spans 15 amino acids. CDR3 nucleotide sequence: TGTGCCAGCAGCCCAAGAAGAGTCTCTGGAAACACCATATATTTT. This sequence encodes CASSPRRVSGNTIYF.

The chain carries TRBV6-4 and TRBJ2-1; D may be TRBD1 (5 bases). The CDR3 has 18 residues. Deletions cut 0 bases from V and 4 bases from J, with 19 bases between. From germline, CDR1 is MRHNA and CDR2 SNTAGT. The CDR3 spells CASSDSSRARAGYNEQFF. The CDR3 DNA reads TGTGCCAGCAGTGACTCTTCACGGGCCAGGGCTGGGTACAATGAGCAGTTCTTC.